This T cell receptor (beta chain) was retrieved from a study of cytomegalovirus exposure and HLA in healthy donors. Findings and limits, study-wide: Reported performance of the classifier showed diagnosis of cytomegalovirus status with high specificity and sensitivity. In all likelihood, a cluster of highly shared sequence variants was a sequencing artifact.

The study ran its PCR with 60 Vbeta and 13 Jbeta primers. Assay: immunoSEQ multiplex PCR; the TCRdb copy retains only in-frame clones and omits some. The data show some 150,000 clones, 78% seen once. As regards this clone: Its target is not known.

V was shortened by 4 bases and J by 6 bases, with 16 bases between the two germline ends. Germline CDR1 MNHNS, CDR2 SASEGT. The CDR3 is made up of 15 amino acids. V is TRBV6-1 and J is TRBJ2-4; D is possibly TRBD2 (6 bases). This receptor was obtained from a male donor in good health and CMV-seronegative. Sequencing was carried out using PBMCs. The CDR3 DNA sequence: TGTGCCAGCAGTGGGGCGGGACGGGGTGGAAACATTCAGTACTTC. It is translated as CASSGAGRGGNIQYF.